Reported below is one T cell receptor (beta chain). Only a few counts were recorded for this clone. No antigen is known for it. No clone much larger than this one lies a single base away; base qualities are absent. CDR1 SGHRS and CDR2 YFSETQ were looked up in the germline V gene. The CDR3 spans 11 residues, from the cysteine through the phenylalanine. The sequence is cut down to CDR3 DNA, 33 bases in frame from base 1. V drops 4 bases and J drops 2 bases, leaving 3 bases in between. TCRbeta libraries were sequenced on an Illumina MiSeq, and an average of about 41,000 productive templates per sample was obtained. The immunoSEQ assay, which uses multiplex PCR amplification, was used to generate TCRbeta CDR3 libraries. From the authors' description of their analysis: Following a previously defined approach, repertoire diversity was calculated, and values close to 0 point to extremely monoclonal samples. What TCRdb holds here is the immuneACCESS table cut down to in-frame rearrangements. Part of the clones is not present; checked against another copy, under half of the missing clones reflect an unresolved V gene, and the others are unexplained. V, J and clone size reflect that table, while D and trimming were determined from the DNA. The sample records about 2,500 clones, 49% of which are singletons. The ten top clones hold roughly 56% of the sample.

DNA was extracted from blood mononuclear cells, with the same DNA used for both TCR and STAT3 sequencing. This record belongs to a study of STAT3 mutations in large granular lymphocyte leukemia (dated by TCRdb to the late 2010s). With regard to the full study: Roughly half of the T-LGLL patients who were sequenced longitudinally carried canonical activating STAT3 mutations. More than half of T-LGLL patients received one or more immunosuppressive therapy regimens, with hematologic response in less than 50% of those treated. To reconstruct clonal hierarchy and dynamics, serial deep sequencing of TCRbeta CDR3 and STAT3 was performed in patients with T-cell large granular lymphocyte leukemia. From an initial cohort of approximately 200 LGL patients, around 17 representative T-LGLL cases were chosen for longitudinal sequencing of TCRbeta and STAT3. As controls within the study, a couple of patients with natural killer LGL leukemia were also sequenced longitudinally. Patients were sequenced at over 3 time points on average, with the number of samplings per patient ranging from 2 to 8. The full study reports these points: Linking therapy response to changes in TCR clonal burden was complicated by variable intervals between samplings and by differing treatment regimens. TCR clonotype switching after therapy was observed in about 35% of the 18 patients, and all newly emerging clones were found to be STAT3 wild type. Because no samples were available when a clone first appeared, clonal expansion was inferred from samplings taken at other points. All T-LGLL patients had at least one immunodominant TCRbeta clonotype, and roughly half had multiple immunodominant subclonotypes. Since codominant clonotypes persisted in some patients, a small but highly pathogenic clone may have gone undetected. The burden of the dominant TCR clone was higher than the STAT3 mutant burden in several patients, which suggests that the STAT3 mutation arose secondarily inside a clone that had already expanded.

The origin of this receptor is a man aged 55 to 70 with T-cell large granular lymphocyte leukemia. Some clones in this sample may be carry-over from other donors' samples. The age is the age at diagnosis. Recombination linked TRBV5-1 to TRBJ2-5; no D gene can be assigned with confidence. Sample: peripheral blood mononuclear cells. The encoded CDR3 is CASSRQETQYF. The DNA sequence reads TGCGCCAGCAGCCGTCAAGAGACCCAGTACTTC. Reference TRBV5-1 and TRBJ2-5 proteins supply the regions before and after the CDR3; the full variable domain is: KAGVTQTPRYLIKTRGQQVTLSCSPISGHRSVSWYQQTPGQGLQFLFEYFSETQRNKGNFPGRFSGRQFSNSRSEMNVSTLELGDSALYLCASSRQETQYFGPGTRLLVL.